The 19 T cell receptor beta chains below all came from one sample that was sequenced in a study of blood T cell repertoires in COVID-19. Only in-frame clones appear in the TCRdb table, and some are missing; sequencing was by immunoSEQ multiplex PCR. The sample lists a few hundred thousand clones; about 91% were seen once. The material sequenced was PBMCs or T cells enriched from blood (not recorded which). All receptors derive from a woman aged 40-49 years with acute COVID-19.

This chain connects TRBV6-5 to TRBJ1-5; D uncertain. The CDR3 has 16 amino acids. Germline lookup yields CDR1 MNHEY and CDR2 SVGAGI. V lost 4 bases, J lost 3 bases, and 16 bases lay in between. The CDR3 bases are TGTGCCAGCAGTTTCAACAGATGGAATTCCAATCAGCCCCAGCATTTT. It specifies CASSFNRWNSNQPQHF.

About this clone itself: This sample also contains other DNA sequences that code for the same CDR3. The V gene is TRBV2, the J gene TRBJ1-1; tentatively, D is TRBD1 (5 bases). Germline V gene sequence: CDR1 SNHLY, CDR2 FYNNEI. This CDR3 region has 11 residues. V lost 6 bases and J 8 bases, leaving 10 bases between the germline ends. DNA of the CDR3: TGTGCCAGCAGAGGACAAGGCGAAGCTTTCTTT. Its protein product is CASRGQGEAFF. Using reference TRBV2 and TRBJ1-1 for the parts outside the CDR3, the full variable domain is EPEVTQTPSHQVTQMGQEVILRCVPISNHLYFYWYRQILGQKVEFLVSFYNNEISEKSEIFDDQFSVERPDGSNFTLKIRSTKLEDSAMYFCASRGQGEAFFGQGTRLTVV.

The chain couples TRBV4-3 to TRBJ1-4; 9 bases match TRBD1. J gave up 8 bases and V 4 bases, and 5 bases lay outside the gene matches. The CDR3 covers 14 residues. CDR1 LGHNA and CDR2 YSLEER come from the germline V gene. DNA for the CDR3: TGCGCCAGCAGCCCTGGACAGGGGCCCGAAAAACTGTTTTTT. Translating it yields CASSPGQGPEKLFF.

This sequence joins TRBV19 and TRBJ2-3; 13 bases line up with TRBD2. Trimming cost V 4 bases and J 4 bases; bases outside gene matches: 2. This CDR3 contains 15 residues. The V gene's germline CDR1 is LNHDA and CDR2 SQIVND (reference sequence). In DNA, the CDR3 is TGTGCCAGTAGTACAGGGACTAGCGGGGCAGATACGCAGTATTTT. It specifies CASSTGTSGADTQYF.

V and J are TRBV21-1 and TRBJ1-5. TRBV21-1 constitutes a pseudogene. The CDR3 extends over 17 amino acids. The CDR3 is CASSKDFGFRSNQPQHF. The DNA of the CDR3 is TGTGCCAGCAGCAAAGACTTCGGGTTTCGGAGCAATCAGCCCCAGCATTTT.

The chain is built from TRBV30 and TRBJ2-3, with no clear D. This CDR3 contains 12 residues. Per the germline V gene, CDR1 is GTSNPN and CDR2 is SVGIG (reference sequence). The V gene lost 1 base and the J gene lost 5 bases, with 7 bases spanning the gap. The CDR3 reads CAWSGSGDTQYF. The CDR3 DNA sequence: TGTGCCTGGAGTGGGTCGGGAGATACGCAGTATTTT.

J is TRBJ1-6 and V is TRBV27, with 7 bases that match TRBD1. V was clipped by 6 bases and J by 8 bases; unmatched bases: 7. The CDR3 spans 14 residues. Germline CDR1 and CDR2: MNHEY and SMNVEV (reference sequence). CDR3 sequence (DNA): TGTGCCAGCAGGTTCGGGACAGAGTATTCACCCCTCCACTTT. It specifies CASRFGTEYSPLHF.

This chain connects TRBV5-6 to TRBJ1-1; D unclear. CDR1 is SGHDT and CDR2 is YYEEEE in the germline V gene. The CDR3 runs 13 residues. V dropped 4 bases and J dropped 10 bases, with 17 bases sitting between them. CDR3 loop: CASSTRDTAGAFF. The CDR3 nucleotides are TGTGCCAGCAGCACTCGGGATACAGCTGGAGCTTTCTTT.

CDR3 sequence: CASSLGRGAQETQYF. The CDR3 nucleotides read TGCGCCAGCAGCTTGGGACGCGGGGCCCAAGAGACCCAGTACTTC. The chain links TRBV5-1 to TRBJ2-5; D perhaps matches TRBD2 (6 bases). Germline V gene data show CDR1 as SGHRS and CDR2 as YFSETQ. V was clipped by 0 bases and J by 1 base, with 10 bases between them. CDR3 length: 15 residues.

This clone has just a few counts. The genes are TRBV25-1 and TRBJ2-3, with TRBD1 identical over 9 bases. CDR1 and CDR2 from the germline V gene are MGHDK and SYGVNS. V lost 6 bases and J lost 5; bases outside the gene matches: 3. The CDR3 is 13 amino acids. The CDR3 loop reads CASRGQGEDTQYF. CDR3 nucleotide sequence: TGTGCCAGCAGGGGACAGGGAGAAGATACGCAGTATTTT.

A single count supports this clone. The chain's CDR3 is CATHRTSGHQETQYF. CDR3 in DNA: TGTGCCACCCACAGGACTAGCGGGCACCAAGAGACCCAGTACTTC. The V and J genes are TRBV15 and TRBJ2-5, with 11 bases fitting TRBD2. Germline CDR1 LNHNV, CDR2 YYDKDF (reference sequence). The CDR3 sequence is 15 residues long. The J segment lost 0 bases and the V segment lost 8 bases, leaving 5 bases of the junction unmatched.

V usage is TRBV6-5 and J usage is TRBJ2-7; 9 bases agree with TRBD1. The germline CDR1 and CDR2 sequences are MNHEY and SVGAGI. V dropped 7 bases and J dropped 3; count of bases not matched to a gene: 7. The CDR3 is 14 residues long. Written as DNA, the CDR3 is TGTGCCAGCACTTTGGACAGGGGAGGCTACGAGCAGTACTTC. The encoded protein is CASTLDRGGYEQYF.

A single count supports this clone. This CDR3 reads CASSFRGGGMWMNTEAFF. The DNA for the CDR3 is TGTGCCAGCAGCTTCCGCGGCGGCGGGATGTGGATGAACACTGAAGCTTTCTTT. The rearrangement links TRBV7-2 to TRBJ1-1; D uncertain. Germline V gene sequence: CDR1 SGHTA, CDR2 FQGNSA. Trimming shortened V by 3 bases and J by 0 bases, and 20 bases separated the two germline ends. The CDR3 consists of 18 residues.

V and J are TRBV4-3 and TRBJ2-2; 10 bases fit TRBD1. V shed 2 bases, J shed 5 bases, and the junction held 5 bases outside the gene matches. This CDR3 has 16 residues. Germline CDR1 and CDR2: LGHNA and YSLEER. The CDR3 region is CASSQLTGGGTGELFF. Here the CDR3 DNA reads TGCGCCAGCAGCCAATTGACAGGGGGCGGTACCGGGGAGCTGTTTTTT.

The CDR3 DNA follows: TGTGCCAGCTCACCACGACCCACTAGCGGGAGGGCCCCCTACAATGAGCAGTTCTTC. It codes for CASSPRPTSGRAPYNEQFF. J is TRBJ2-1 and V is TRBV18; TRBD2 aligns across 13 bases. The germline CDR1 and CDR2 sequences are KGHSH and LQKENI. The CDR3 has 19 residues. Losses at the gene ends were 1 base for V and 2 bases for J; bases not matched to a gene: 8.

V gene TRBV10-3 combines with J gene TRBJ1-1, with D tentatively TRBD1 (6 bases). The CDR3 is made up of 13 amino acids. Germline V gives CDR1 ENHRY, CDR2 SYGVKD. V dropped 3 bases and J dropped 10 bases, with 15 bases sitting between them. Written as DNA, the CDR3 is TGTGCCATCAGTGAAAGAGGGGGGGCTGTAGCTTTCTTT. It is translated as CAISERGGAVAFF.

The chain carries TRBV11-3 and TRBJ1-1; 7 bases align to TRBD1. Losses at the gene ends were 3 bases for V and 0 bases for J; bases not matched to a gene: 4. The CDR3 consists of 15 residues. From germline, CDR1 is SGHNT and CDR2 YENEEA. The CDR3 here is CASSFRTGLNTEAFF. Written as DNA, the CDR3 is TGTGCCAGCAGCTTCCGGACAGGTCTGAACACTGAAGCTTTCTTT. Drawing the rest from reference TRBV11-3 and TRBJ1-1, the complete variable domain is EAGVVQSPRYKIIEKKQPVAFWCNPISGHNTLYWYLQNLGQGPELLIRYENEEAVDDSQLPKDRFSAERLKGVDSTLKIQPAELGDSAVYLCASSFRTGLNTEAFFGQGTRLTVV.

The genes are TRBV4-2 and TRBJ1-2; possibly TRBD1 for D (6 bases). CDR1 and CDR2 (germline): LGHNA, YNFKEQ. The CDR3 runs to 16 residues. Trimming cost V 0 bases and J 2 bases, with 13 bases left between them. Here the CDR3 reads CASSQEFSQGNYGYTF. In nucleotides, the CDR3 is TGTGCCAGCAGCCAAGAATTCTCACAGGGAAACTATGGCTACACCTTC.

The chain combines TRBV6-1 with TRBJ2-5; D is perhaps TRBD1 (5 bases). Germline CDR1 is MNHNS and CDR2 is SASEGT. The V and J ends lost 1 base and 1 base respectively, with 13 bases between them. This CDR3 is 16 amino acids long. The CDR3 loop reads CASSEVAGYPQETQYF. The CDR3 DNA follows: TGTGCCAGCAGTGAAGTGGCAGGGTATCCCCAAGAGACCCAGTACTTC.